A single TCR beta chain is shown here with its context. The CDR3 is 16 amino acids. The germline gives CDR1 LNHDA, CDR2 SQIVND (reference sequence). Trimming at V came to 7 bases and at J to 0 bases, leaving 9 bases not matched to a gene. Under the authors' procedure: With immunoSEQ giving junction-only sequences and no quality scores, filtering differed. Data came from immunoSEQ multiplex PCR; TCRdb stores just in-frame clones and leaves some out. The V and J calls and clone size were taken over from that table, and D and trimming were inferred from the DNA. The table records about 2.1 million clones, 93% of them present only once. Positive CCR7 selection of CD45RO-negative cells yielded the naive CD8 cells, and terminally differentiated effector memory CD45RA+ cells were excluded. This sample was included in a study of shared clonotypes between healthy human individuals. For the study at large: Plates per donor: three CD4 naive, three CD4 memory, two CD8 naive, one CD8 memory.

This clonotype was sampled from a man aged 18 to 30 in good health. Some clones in this sample may be carry-over from other donors' samples. The genes are TRBV19 and TRBJ1-5, with 7 bases lining up with TRBD1. Sequenced: naive CD8+ T cells from PBMCs. The CDR3 region has the DNA TGTGCCAGTAATCGACAGGGCGAATATAGCAATCAGCCCCAGCATTTT. Its translation is CASNRQGEYSNQPQHF.